This T cell receptor beta chain was documented in a study of shared clonotypes between healthy human individuals. Germline CDR1 and CDR2: SGHDT and YYEEEE. The CDR3 length is 17 residues. Among the donors, all were Caucasian adults who lived in Nashville, Tennessee. Naive CD45RA+ and memory CD45RA-negative subsets were split from CD4+ cells. Study outcomes and limitations: Memory subsets generally showed smaller estimated richness than naive subsets did.

On this clone itself: Antigen specificity is unknown. One junction end does not reproduce the germline sequence, and a read error may be involved.

Original processing notes: From ImmunoSEQ came sequences covering only the junction and carrying no quality scores, so filtering differed. Measured with immunoSEQ multiplex PCR; TCRdb has only the in-frame clones, and not every one. V, J and clone size reflect that table, while D and trimming were determined from the DNA. The sample records about 360,000 clones, more than 60% being singletons. Sequenced: memory CD4+ T cells sorted from blood. Described subset: CD45RA-negative fraction. This TCR was recovered from a man aged 30 to 39 in good health. J is TRBJ2-6 and V is TRBV5-6; D ambiguous. CDR3 amino acids: CASRLDDRSSGANVLTF. The CDR3 DNA sequence: TGTGCCAGCAGATTGGACGATCGAAGCTCTGGGGCCAACGTCCTGACTTTC.